Shown below are 25 T cell receptor beta chains from a single sample sequenced in a study of regulatory T cells in long-lasting Graves disease. Time point indicated: newly diagnosed GD, antithyroid drugs for less than 3 months. Isolated PBMC RNA provided the starting material for the TCR library. In building TCR beta libraries, iRepertoire HTBI primers were used together with Arm-PCR of CDR3 regions. TCRdb processed the multiplex PCR reads anew with MiXCR; each CDR3 protein has one entry. The table has about 430,000 distinct CDR3 sequences, approximately 16% seen once. A further study also used this sample, focusing on T cells in Graves' hyperthyroidism and ophthalmopathy.

This sample comprised peripheral blood mononuclear cells (PBMCs), obtained at new diagnosis, from a patient treated with antithyroid drugs. These receptor sequences come from a woman aged 35 to 49 with Graves disease.

This clonotype was recorded many times. V gene TRBV29-1 combines with J gene TRBJ2-3; 10 nucleotides align to TRBD2. The V gene end was trimmed by 4 bases and the J gene end by 1 base; junction bases not matched to a gene: 11. Per the germline V gene, CDR1 is SQVTM and CDR2 is ANQGSEA. CDR3 length: 17 residues. CDR3 nucleotide sequence: TGCAGCGTTGGTCCCCCTAGCGGGAGATTGGGCACAGATACGCAGTATTTT. Translated, it gives CSVGPPSGRLGTDTQYF.

This clonotype has only a few counts. This rearrangement joins TRBV9 to TRBJ1-2; D is undetermined. V was clipped by 1 base and J by 1 base, with 8 bases between them. The CDR3 length is 14 residues. Germline V gene data show CDR1 as SGDLS and CDR2 as YYNGEE. CDR3 amino acids: CASSVTGNNYGYTF. DNA of the CDR3: TGTGCCAGCAGCGTAACGGGTAATAACTATGGCTACACCTTC.

The table lists this clonotype with many counts. V is TRBV20-1 and J is TRBJ1-5; D gene unclear. The germline V gene encodes CDR1 DFQATT and CDR2 SNEGSKA (reference sequence). The CDR3 is made up of 14 amino acids. Deletions cut 3 bases from V and 0 bases from J, with 9 bases between. This CDR3 reads CSARYGYSNQPQHF. The CDR3 DNA reads TGCAGTGCTAGGTACGGGTATAGCAATCAGCCCCAGCATTTT.

This clonotype was seen repeatedly, ten times or more. The chain links TRBV27 to TRBJ2-1; D unresolved. This CDR3 spans 13 amino acids. CDR1 and CDR2 (germline): MNHEY, SMNVEV (reference sequence). The ends were cut back, 2 bases at V and 5 bases at J, with 7 bases in the middle. The CDR3 nucleotides read TGTGCCAGCAGTTTAAGAGTGGACAATGAGCAGTTCTTC. Its protein product is CASSLRVDNEQFF.

This clonotype occurred once. An end of the junction differs from the germline gene, which may be a read error. The chain is built from TRBV5-4 and TRBJ2-7, with D perhaps TRBD2 (7 bases). The CDR3 totals 16 residues. Germline CDR1 reads SGHNT; CDR2 reads YYREEE (reference sequence). The CDR3 coding sequence is TGTGCCAGCAGCTGGGGGGGCAGTCCAAGCTCCTACGAGCGGTACTTC. As protein: CASSWGGSPSSYERYF.

Of note for this clonotype: This could be a read error, since a much larger clone is one nucleotide away. The chain has TRBV18 and TRBJ1-5; 11 bases fit TRBD1. Germline V gene lookup returns CDR1 KGHSH and CDR2 LQKENI. CDR3 length: 16 amino acids. Written as DNA, the CDR3 is TGTGTCAGCTCAGGACAGGGGGCCGGTAGCAATCAGCCCCAGCATTTT. It specifies CVSSGQGAGSNQPQHF.

In this sample, this clonotype turned up many times. The CDR3 nucleotides are TGTGCCAGCTCACCTCCGGGCCCCACGGCCCACGAGCAGTACTTC. Its protein is CASSPPGPTAHEQYF. The chain is built from TRBV18 and TRBJ2-7; no reliable D call. Trimming took off 3 bases at V and 5 bases at J, with 17 bases between the two ends. Germline CDR1 reads KGHSH; CDR2 reads LQKENI. This CDR3 is built from 15 residues.

This clonotype has just one count. V is TRBV20-1 and J is TRBJ2-1, with D maybe TRBD1 (5 bases). The V gene's germline CDR1 is DFQATT and CDR2 SNEGSKA (reference sequence). V dropped 3 bases and J dropped 4 bases, with 13 bases sitting between them. The CDR3 has 14 amino acids. The DNA for the CDR3 is TGCAGTGCTAGCCCTCCGAGACAGTACAATGAGCAGTTCTTC. Translation: CSASPPRQYNEQFF.

The sample holds a few counts of this clonotype. The chain carries TRBV5-6 and TRBJ2-4; 11 bases map to TRBD2. V was clipped by 4 bases and J by 5 bases; unmatched bases: 5. In germline, CDR1 is SGHDT, CDR2 YYEEEE. This CDR3 has 15 residues. The CDR3 bases are TGTGCCAGCAGCCGATTACTAGCGGGGGAAAACATTCAGTACTTC. It codes for CASSRLLAGENIQYF.

This clonotype showed up many times. J is TRBJ2-2 and V is TRBV7-2; 14 bases agree with TRBD2. From germline, CDR1 is SGHTA and CDR2 FQGNSA. The length of the CDR3 is 19 residues. Losses at the gene ends were 5 bases for V and 3 bases for J; bases not matched to a gene: 11. DNA of the CDR3: TGTGCCAGCAGCCGATTGACGACTAGCGGGAGGGCGGACACCGGGGAGCTGTTTTTT. It yields the protein CASSRLTTSGRADTGELFF.

This clonotype was seen at least ten times. V and J are TRBV24-1 and TRBJ1-1; a weak D match, TRBD1 (5 bases). Germline V lookup: CDR1 KGHDR, CDR2 SFDVKD. Trimming left V 2 bases short and J 7 bases short, with 16 bases between. This CDR3 is 15 amino acids long. The CDR3: CATSDSRDGNLEAFF. The CDR3 coding sequence is TGTGCCACCAGTGATTCCAGGGACGGGAACCTTGAAGCTTTCTTT.

This clonotype was found many times. This chain connects TRBV20-1 to TRBJ2-1; TRBD2 aligns across 11 bases. This CDR3 has 13 residues. Germline V gene sequence: CDR1 DFQATT, CDR2 SNEGSKA (reference sequence). This CDR3 is CSAPGLADNEQFF. The DNA for the CDR3 is TGCAGCGCACCGGGACTAGCGGACAATGAGCAGTTCTTC.

This clonotype was found many times. The chain has TRBV20-1 and TRBJ2-7; D is unresolved. This CDR3 is built from 14 residues. The V end was cut by 0 bases, the J end by 0 bases, with 9 bases between. Germline V gene lookup returns CDR1 DFQATT and CDR2 SNEGSKA (reference sequence). In DNA form, the CDR3 reads TGCAGTGCTAGAGATCGGCGGATCTCCTACGAGCAGTACTTC. Residues: CSARDRRISYEQYF.

In this sample, this clonotype turned up many times. The V gene is TRBV7-8, the J gene TRBJ2-1; 7 positions agree with TRBD2. Per germline, CDR1 SGHVS and CDR2 FQNEAQ. The length of the CDR3 is 13 residues. The J segment lost 8 bases and the V segment lost 5 bases, leaving 6 bases of the junction unmatched. The CDR3: CASSLRGSDEQFF. CDR3 sequence (DNA): TGTGCCAGCAGCCTTCGCGGGAGTGATGAGCAGTTCTTC. Full variable domain (outside the CDR3, taken from reference TRBV7-8 and TRBJ2-1): GAGVSQSPRYKVAKRGQDVALRCDPISGHVSLFWYQQALGQGPEFLTYFQNEAQLDKSGLPSDRFFAERPEGSVSTLKIQRTQQEDSAVYLCASSLRGSDEQFFGPGTRLTVL.

There are many counts of this clonotype. The rearrangement joins TRBV15 to TRBJ1-2; TRBD1 is a possible D gene (6 bases). There are 12 residues in the CDR3. Germline CDR1 reads LNHNV; CDR2 reads YYDKDF (reference sequence). V dropped 4 bases and J dropped 12 bases, with 15 bases sitting between them. CDR3 nucleotide sequence: TGTGCCACCAGCATCCCGGGACAACCTAACACCTTC. Translated, it gives CATSIPGQPNTF.

V is TRBV12-3 or TRBV12-4 and J is TRBJ2-7; 12 bases are a match to TRBD1. The CDR3 extends over 14 amino acids. Trimming removed 7 bases from V and 7 bases from J; junction bases left unmatched: 8. CDR3: CASNFGTGGNEQYF. The CDR3, as DNA: TGTGCCAGCAATTTCGGGACAGGGGGCAATGAGCAGTACTTC.

This clonotype showed up many times. The chain employs TRBV7-2 and TRBJ2-1, with D perhaps matching TRBD2 (6 bases). CDR3 size: 14 residues. The ends were cut back, 8 bases at V and 5 bases at J, with 16 bases in the middle. Germline V gene sequence: CDR1 SGHTA, CDR2 FQGNSA. CDR3 nucleotides: TGTGCCAGCGCCCCTCGGCGCGGGGACAATGAGCAGTTCTTC. Translated: CASAPRRGDNEQFF.

In DNA form, the CDR3 reads TGTGCCAGCAGTGAGACAGGGGGCTCAGGCTACGAGCAGTACTTC. Translated, it gives CASSETGGSGYEQYF. The chain joins TRBV27 to TRBJ2-7, with 10 bases that match TRBD1. Trimming took 5 bases from V and 3 from J; bases not matched to a gene: 7. CDR1 is MNHEY, CDR2 SMNVEV, per germline (reference sequence). CDR3 length equals 15 residues.

V is TRBV11-2 and J is TRBJ1-5, with D unresolved. V dropped 3 bases and J dropped 0 bases, with 9 bases sitting between them. Germline V gene data show CDR1 as SGHAT and CDR2 as FQNNGV. The CDR3 has 15 amino acids. CDR3 bases: TGTGCCAGCAGCTTCGGCGGGAATAGCAATCAGCCCCAGCATTTT. Translated: CASSFGGNSNQPQHF.

The table lists this clonotype with a few counts. The V call is TRBV5-1, the J call TRBJ2-7, with D perhaps TRBD1 (6 bases). Germline CDR1 and CDR2: SGHRS and YFSETQ. CDR3 length equals 14 residues. V lost 1 base to trimming and J lost 7 bases, with 15 bases between them. The CDR3 loop reads CASSLWQGSWEQYF. The CDR3 coding sequence is TGCGCCAGCAGCTTGTGGCAGGGGTCTTGGGAGCAGTACTTC.

V gene TRBV6-1 combines with J gene TRBJ1-5; 8 nucleotides align to TRBD1. The germline gives CDR1 MNHNS, CDR2 SASEGT. This CDR3 comprises 16 residues. Trimming cost V 7 bases and J 5 bases; bases outside gene matches: 13. The CDR3 is CASKYAPTGDDQPQHF. CDR3 nucleotides: TGTGCCAGCAAATATGCCCCGACAGGGGACGATCAGCCCCAGCATTTT.

Regarding this clonotype: Since the CDR3 does not end with the conserved phenylalanine or tryptophan, this likely comes from a read error. CDR3 sequence: CASSYFPQDRANTGELFS. CDR3 coding DNA: TGTGCCAGCTCATATTTTCCACAGGACAGAGCGAATACCGGGGAGCTGTTTTCT. V usage is TRBV18 and J usage is TRBJ2-2, with D possibly TRBD1 on 6 matching bases. The germline V gene has CDR1 KGHSH and CDR2 LQKENI. CDR3 length: 18 residues.

The sample holds many counts of this clonotype. This chain connects TRBV11-2 to TRBJ1-2; 9 nucleotides agree with TRBD1. The V gene end was trimmed by 4 bases and the J gene end by 5 bases; junction bases not matched to a gene: 2. In germline, CDR1 is SGHAT, CDR2 FQNNGV. The CDR3 totals 13 residues. The chain's CDR3 is CASSSQGAYGYTF. The CDR3 nucleotides are TGTGCCAGCAGCTCACAGGGGGCGTATGGCTACACCTTC.

Ten or more counts support this clonotype. The chain couples TRBV28 to TRBJ1-1, with D tentatively TRBD1 (6 bases). This CDR3 region has 15 residues. Germline V gives CDR1 MDHEN, CDR2 SYDVKM. Trimming removed 5 bases at V and 0 bases at J, with 13 bases between. CDR3 coding DNA: TGTGCCAGCAGTACCCGGACAGTCATGAACACTGAAGCTTTCTTT. Translated: CASSTRTVMNTEAFF.

This clonotype was seen many times. This chain links TRBV10-3 with TRBJ2-2, with 10 positions matching TRBD2. CDR1 is ENHRY and CDR2 is SYGVKD in the germline V gene. Trimming took 8 bases from V and 3 from J; bases not matched to a gene: 6. CDR3 length: 15 residues. The CDR3 sequence is CAIGGLAGDTGELFF. CDR3 nucleotide sequence: TGTGCCATCGGCGGGCTAGCGGGAGACACCGGGGAGCTGTTTTTT.